The rows below give T cell receptor beta chains drawn from one sample of a study of blood T cell repertoires in COVID-19. Profiled with immunoSEQ multiplex PCR; TCRdb holds only in-frame clones, not every one. The sample includes around 69,000 clones, 89% of them seen just once. The sequenced material came from peripheral blood. These receptor sequences come from a woman in her forties or fifties with active COVID-19. CDR3s include the opening cysteine and the closing phenylalanine or tryptophan. D genes are given only for firm matches. Not all rows give a size; the values are once, few, many and, for expanded clones, a class.

j_gene | abundance | d_gene | v_gene | CDR3nt | CDR3aa
TRBJ2-4 | NA | TRBD2 | TRBV24-1 | TGTGCCACCAGTGGGGGGAGGGCGACAGACATTCAGTACTTC | CATSGGRATDIQYF
TRBJ1-5 | NA | NA | TRBV15 | TGTGCCACCAGCAGAGCGACGTTAGAGGGAATCTCCAATCAGCCCCAGCATTTT | CATSRATLEGISNQPQHF
TRBJ2-7 | NA | TRBD1 | TRBV19 | TGTGCCAGTAGTTTGGGACAGGGGGACACCGAGCAGTACTTC | CASSLGQGDTEQYF
TRBJ2-3 | NA | TRBD2 | TRBV5-6 | TGTGCCAGCAGCTTAAGAGGGACTAGCGGGAGTACAGATACGCAGTATTTT | CASSLRGTSGSTDTQYF
TRBJ2-6 | NA | TRBD2 | TRBV5-4 | TGTGCCAGCAGCCCTGAGGCGGGACTAGCGGGGGCCTCTGGGGCCAACGTCCTGACTTTC | CASSPEAGLAGASGANVLTF
TRBJ2-1 | NA | NA | TRBV10-1 | TGCGCCAGCGGGGGGGGGCCGCTTAATGAGCAGTTCTTC | CASGGGPLNEQFF
TRBJ2-5 | once | TRBD2 | TRBV4-1 | TGCGCCAGCAGCCAAAGTCTAGCGGGAGGAGGCCAAGAGACCCAGTACTTC | CASSQSLAGGGQETQYF
TRBJ2-2 | once | NA | TRBV5-1 | TGCGCCAGCAGCTCAGGGGTGGCCGGGGAGCTGTTTTTT | CASSSGVAGELFF
TRBJ1-2 | NA | NA | TRBV2 | TGTGCCAGCAGCCCGGACAGTGCGAACTATGGCTACACCTTC | CASSPDSANYGYTF
TRBJ2-1 | once | NA | TRBV4-2 | TGTGCCAGCAGAATCAGGATAGAGACAGACAATGAGCAGTTCTTC | CASRIRIETDNEQFF
TRBJ1-4 | few | NA | TRBV2 | TGTGCCAGCAGCGTCACTTCAACTAATGAAAAACTGTTTTTT | CASSVTSTNEKLFF
TRBJ2-5 | once | TRBD2 | TRBV5-1 | TGCGCCAGCAGCTCAGGACTAGCGGGAGGAGGTCTGTATGAGACCCAGTACTTC | CASSSGLAGGGLYETQYF
TRBJ1-6 | NA | TRBD1 | TRBV6-5 | TGTGCCAGCAGAGCCGGACAGGGGGCGAGTTCACCCCTCCACTTT | CASRAGQGASSPLHF
TRBJ2-1 | NA | TRBD2 | TRBV11-2 | TGTGCCAGCAGCTTAGTGGGGACTAGCTCGCATGAGCAGTTCTTC | CASSLVGTSSHEQFF
TRBJ2-7 | NA | TRBD1 | TRBV6-1 | TGTGCCAGCAGTGAGCACCGGGACAGGATGTTGGTGTACTTC | CASSEHRDRMLVYF